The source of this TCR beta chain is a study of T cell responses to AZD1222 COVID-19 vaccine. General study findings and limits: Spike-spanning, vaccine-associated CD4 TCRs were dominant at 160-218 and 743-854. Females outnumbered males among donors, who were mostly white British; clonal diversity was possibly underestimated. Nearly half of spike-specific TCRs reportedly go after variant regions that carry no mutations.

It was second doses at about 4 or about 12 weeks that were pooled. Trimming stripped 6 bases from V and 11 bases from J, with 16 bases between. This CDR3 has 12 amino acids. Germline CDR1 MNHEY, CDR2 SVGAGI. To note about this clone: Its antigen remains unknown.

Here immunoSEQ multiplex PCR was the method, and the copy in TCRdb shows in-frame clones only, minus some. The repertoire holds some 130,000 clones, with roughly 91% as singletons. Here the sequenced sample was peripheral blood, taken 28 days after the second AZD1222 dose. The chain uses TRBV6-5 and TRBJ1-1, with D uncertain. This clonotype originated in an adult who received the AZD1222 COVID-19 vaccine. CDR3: CASRHPSIGAFF. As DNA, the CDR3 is TGTGCCAGCAGACATCCCTCCATCGGGGCTTTCTTT.